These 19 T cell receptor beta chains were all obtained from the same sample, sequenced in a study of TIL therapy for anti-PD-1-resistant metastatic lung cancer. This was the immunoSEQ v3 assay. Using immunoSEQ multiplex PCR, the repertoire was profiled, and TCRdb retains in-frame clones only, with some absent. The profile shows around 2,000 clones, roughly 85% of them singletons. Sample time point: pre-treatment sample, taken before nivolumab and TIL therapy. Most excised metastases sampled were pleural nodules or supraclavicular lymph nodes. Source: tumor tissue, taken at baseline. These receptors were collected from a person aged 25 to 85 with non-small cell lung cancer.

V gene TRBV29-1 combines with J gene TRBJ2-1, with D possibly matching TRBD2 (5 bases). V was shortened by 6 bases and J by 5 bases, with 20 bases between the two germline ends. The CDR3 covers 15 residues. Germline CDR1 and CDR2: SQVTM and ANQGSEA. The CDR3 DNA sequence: TGCAGCGTCAACCCCCTTACGGCGAGGGACAATGAGCAGTTCTTC. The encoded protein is CSVNPLTARDNEQFF.

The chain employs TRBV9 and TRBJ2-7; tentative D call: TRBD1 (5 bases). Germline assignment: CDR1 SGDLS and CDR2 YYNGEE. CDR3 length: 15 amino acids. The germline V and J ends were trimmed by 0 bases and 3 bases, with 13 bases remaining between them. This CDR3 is CASSVGPGSYYEQYF. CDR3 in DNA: TGTGCCAGCAGCGTAGGCCCAGGGTCTTACTACGAGCAGTACTTC.

CDR3 loop: CASSLETGTSTDTQYF. CDR3 in DNA: TGCGCCAGCAGCTTGGAGACGGGGACTAGCACAGATACGCAGTATTTT. The rearrangement joins TRBV5-1 to TRBJ2-3; perhaps TRBD2 as D (6 bases). Trimming pared 0 bases from V and 0 bases from J, leaving 11 bases between. The germline V gene has CDR1 SGHRS and CDR2 YFSETQ. There are 16 residues in the CDR3. Combining the CDR3 with reference TRBV5-1 and TRBJ2-3 gives the whole variable domain KAGVTQTPRYLIKTRGQQVTLSCSPISGHRSVSWYQQTPGQGLQFLFEYFSETQRNKGNFPGRFSGRQFSNSRSEMNVSTLELGDSALYLCASSLETGTSTDTQYFGPGTRLTVL.

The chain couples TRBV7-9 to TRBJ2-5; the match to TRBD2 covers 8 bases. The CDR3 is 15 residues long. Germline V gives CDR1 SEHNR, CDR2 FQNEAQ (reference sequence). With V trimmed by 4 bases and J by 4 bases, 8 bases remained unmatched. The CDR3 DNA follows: TGTGCCAGCAGCTCATTGGTGGCGGGAGGAGAGACCCAGTACTTC. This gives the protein CASSSLVAGGETQYF.

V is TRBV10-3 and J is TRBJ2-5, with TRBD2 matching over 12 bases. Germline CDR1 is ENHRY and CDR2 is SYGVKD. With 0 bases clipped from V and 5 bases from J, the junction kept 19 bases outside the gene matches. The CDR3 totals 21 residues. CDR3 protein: CAISESLTSGSILEALETQYF. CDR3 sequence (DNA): TGTGCCATCAGTGAGTCCCTGACTAGCGGGAGTATTTTAGAAGCGCTGGAGACCCAGTACTTC.

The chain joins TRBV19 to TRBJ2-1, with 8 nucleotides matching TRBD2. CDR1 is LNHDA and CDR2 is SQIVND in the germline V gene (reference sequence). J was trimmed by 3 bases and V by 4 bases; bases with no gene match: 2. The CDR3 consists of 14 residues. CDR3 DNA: TGTGCCAGTAGTACCGGGACTAGCTACAATGAGCAGTTCTTC. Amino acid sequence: CASSTGTSYNEQFF.

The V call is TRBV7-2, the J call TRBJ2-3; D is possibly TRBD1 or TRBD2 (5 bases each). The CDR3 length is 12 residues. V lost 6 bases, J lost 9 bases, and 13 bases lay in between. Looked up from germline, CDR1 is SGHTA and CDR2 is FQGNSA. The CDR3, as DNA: TGTGCCAGCAGTCCGGTCCGGGACACGCAGTATTTT. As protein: CASSPVRDTQYF.

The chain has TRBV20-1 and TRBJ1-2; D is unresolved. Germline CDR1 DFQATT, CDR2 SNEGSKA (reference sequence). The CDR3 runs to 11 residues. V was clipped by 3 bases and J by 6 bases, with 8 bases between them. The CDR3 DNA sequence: TGCAGTGCTAGGCCGCGACATGGCTACACCTTC. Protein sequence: CSARPRHGYTF.

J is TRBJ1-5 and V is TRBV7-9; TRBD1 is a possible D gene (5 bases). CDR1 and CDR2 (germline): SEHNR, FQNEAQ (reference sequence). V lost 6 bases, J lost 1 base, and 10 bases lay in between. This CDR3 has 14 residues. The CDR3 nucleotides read TGTGCCAGCAGATCCGACAGAAGCAATCAGCCCCAGCATTTT. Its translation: CASRSDRSNQPQHF.

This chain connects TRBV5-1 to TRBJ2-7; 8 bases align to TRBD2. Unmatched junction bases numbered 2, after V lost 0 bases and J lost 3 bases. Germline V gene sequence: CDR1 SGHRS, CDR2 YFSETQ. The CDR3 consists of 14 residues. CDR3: CASSLAAGVYEQYF. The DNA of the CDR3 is TGCGCCAGCAGCTTGGCAGCGGGAGTCTACGAGCAGTACTTC.

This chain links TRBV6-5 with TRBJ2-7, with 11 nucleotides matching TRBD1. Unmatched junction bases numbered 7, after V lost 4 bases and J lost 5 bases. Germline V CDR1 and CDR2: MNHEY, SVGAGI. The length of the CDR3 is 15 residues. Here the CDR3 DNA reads TGTGCCAGCAGTTGGGGGGACAGGGGGAATCACGAGCAGTACTTC. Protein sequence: CASSWGDRGNHEQYF.

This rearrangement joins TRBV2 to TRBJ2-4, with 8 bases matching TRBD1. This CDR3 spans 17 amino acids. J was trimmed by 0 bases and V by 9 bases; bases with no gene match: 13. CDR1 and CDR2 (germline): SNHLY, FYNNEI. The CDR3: CASRPRTGTIAKNIQYF. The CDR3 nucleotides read TGTGCCAGTCGCCCTCGGACAGGGACGATAGCCAAAAACATTCAGTACTTC.

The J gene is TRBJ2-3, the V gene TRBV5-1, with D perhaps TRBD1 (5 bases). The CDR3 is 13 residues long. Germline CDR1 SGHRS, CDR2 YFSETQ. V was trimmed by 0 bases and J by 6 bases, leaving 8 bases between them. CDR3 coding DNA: TGCGCCAGCAGCTTGGGCGCAGGGGATACGCAGTATTTT. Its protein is CASSLGAGDTQYF.

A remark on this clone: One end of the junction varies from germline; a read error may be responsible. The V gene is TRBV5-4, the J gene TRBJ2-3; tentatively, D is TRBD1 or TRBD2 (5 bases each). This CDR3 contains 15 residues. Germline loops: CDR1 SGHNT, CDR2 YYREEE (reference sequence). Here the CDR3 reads CAGSPGTYIRDTQYF. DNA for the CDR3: TGTGCCGGCAGCCCGGGGACGTACATTAGGGATACGCAGTATTTT.

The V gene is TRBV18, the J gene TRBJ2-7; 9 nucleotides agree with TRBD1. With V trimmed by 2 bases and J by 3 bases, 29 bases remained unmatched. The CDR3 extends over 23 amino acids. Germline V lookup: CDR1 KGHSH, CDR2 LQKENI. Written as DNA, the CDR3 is TGTGCCAGCTCACCATTAATGGGACAGGGTTCTTTCCTGGCCACGCGGAGAAACTACGAGCAGTACTTC. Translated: CASSPLMGQGSFLATRRNYEQYF.

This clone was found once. The CDR3 sequence: CAWMMTGDGSGANVLTF. The CDR3 DNA follows: TGTGCCTGGATGATGACAGGGGATGGATCTGGGGCCAACGTCCTGACTTTC. The chain carries TRBV30 and TRBJ2-6; 8 positions agree with TRBD1. J was trimmed by 1 base and V by 4 bases; bases with no gene match: 9. The CDR3 loop spans 17 amino acids. Germline V gives CDR1 GTSNPN, CDR2 SVGIG (reference sequence). The whole variable domain, remainder taken from reference TRBV30 and TRBJ2-6, is SQTIHQWPATLVQPVGSPLSLECTVEGTSNPNLYWYRQAAGRGLQLLFYSVGIGQISSEVPQNLSASRPQDRQFILSSKKLLLSDSGFYLCAWMMTGDGSGANVLTFGAGSRLTVL.

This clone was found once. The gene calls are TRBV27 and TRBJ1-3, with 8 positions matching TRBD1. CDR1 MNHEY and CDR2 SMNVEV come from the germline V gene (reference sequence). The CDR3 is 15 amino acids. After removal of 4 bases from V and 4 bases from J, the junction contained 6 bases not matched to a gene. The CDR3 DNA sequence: TGTGCCAGCAGTTCCCTAGACAGGGGAGGAAACACCATATATTTT. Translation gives CASSSLDRGGNTIYF.

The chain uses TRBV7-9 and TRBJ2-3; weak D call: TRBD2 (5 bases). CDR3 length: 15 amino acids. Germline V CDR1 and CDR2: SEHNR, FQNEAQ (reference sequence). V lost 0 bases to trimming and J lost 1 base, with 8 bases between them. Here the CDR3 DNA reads TGTGCCAGCAGCTTAGCGAGGGCCCGCACAGATACGCAGTATTTT. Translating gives CASSLARARTDTQYF.

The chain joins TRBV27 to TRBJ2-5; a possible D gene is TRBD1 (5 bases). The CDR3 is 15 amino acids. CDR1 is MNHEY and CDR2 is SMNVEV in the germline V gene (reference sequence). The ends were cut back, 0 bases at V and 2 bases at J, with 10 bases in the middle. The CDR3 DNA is TGTGCCAGCAGTTTATCCCCAGGGCTTCAAGAGACCCAGTACTTC. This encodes CASSLSPGLQETQYF.